These 14 T cell receptor beta chains came from one sample sequenced in a study of identical twins. Each CDR3 protein gets one entry after TCRdb re-called the 5' RACE reads with MiXCR. The top ten clones hold 4% to 4.5% of a sample with roughly 690,000 distinct CDR3 sequences, 21% of them seen once. The sample also formed part of further work on T cells expressing NK-cell markers.

Sequencing input: PBMCs. The source of these receptors is a woman aged 18 to 35 in good health.

The V gene is TRBV29-1, the J gene TRBJ1-2, with 9 bases that match TRBD1. The CDR3 spans 14 residues. With 6 bases clipped from V and 4 bases from J, the junction kept 9 bases outside the gene matches. CDR1 is SQVTM and CDR2 is ANQGSEA in the germline V gene. CDR3 protein: CSVDRDRVSYGYTF. CDR3 DNA: TGCAGCGTCGACCGGGACAGGGTGTCCTATGGCTACACCTTC.

This chain uses TRBV20-1 with TRBJ2-3; D uncertain. Per the germline V gene, CDR1 is DFQATT and CDR2 is SNEGSKA (reference sequence). CDR3 length equals 13 residues. Trimming took off 5 bases at V and 6 bases at J, with 15 bases between the two ends. CDR3 protein: CSADQVDRDTQYF. In DNA, the CDR3 is TGCAGTGCTGACCAGGTTGACCGGGATACGCAGTATTTT.

This chain joins TRBV20-1 and TRBJ2-7, with D uncertain. V was cut by 5 bases and J by 5 bases, with 16 bases left in between. The CDR3 spans 13 residues. Germline CDR1 is DFQATT and CDR2 is SNEGSKA (reference sequence). The DNA for the CDR3 is TGCAGTGCTCTACCCCAGGACGCCCACGAGCAGTACTTC. It specifies CSALPQDAHEQYF.

The J gene is TRBJ2-3, the V gene TRBV7-2, with TRBD2 matching over 10 bases. The V gene's germline CDR1 is SGHTA and CDR2 FQGNSA. The CDR3 spans 15 residues. The V gene end was trimmed by 2 bases and the J gene end by 9 bases; junction bases not matched to a gene: 8. This CDR3 reads CASSLRLAGAGTQYF. The CDR3 DNA follows: TGTGCCAGCAGCTTAAGGCTAGCGGGGGCCGGGACGCAGTATTTT.

The chain employs TRBV2 and TRBJ2-7; D is perhaps TRBD1 (6 bases). The CDR3 runs 14 residues. Germline CDR1 reads SNHLY; CDR2 reads FYNNEI. V was clipped by 6 bases and J by 3 bases, with 15 bases between them. CDR3 sequence reads: CASRPGTPIYEQYF. The CDR3 DNA follows: TGTGCCAGCAGGCCCGGGACACCTATCTACGAGCAGTACTTC.

This clonotype has at least ten counts. The chain links TRBV6-2 or TRBV6-3 to TRBJ1-5; no reliable D call. The germline CDR1 and CDR2 sequences are MNHEY and SVGEGT. This CDR3 is built from 15 residues. The V gene lost 5 bases and the J gene lost 0 bases, with 11 bases spanning the gap. The CDR3 DNA reads as TGTGCCAGCAGTCCAGACGGGTATAGCAATCAGCCCCAGCATTTT. Protein: CASSPDGYSNQPQHF.

The chain links TRBV19 to TRBJ2-3; 10 bases are a match to TRBD2. The CDR3 is 17 amino acids. After removal of 5 bases from V and 3 bases from J, the junction contained 11 bases not matched to a gene. Germline-derived CDR1 and CDR2 are LNHDA and SQIVND (reference sequence). CDR3 sequence reads: CASSSSRLAGVTDTQYF. The CDR3 coding sequence is TGTGCCAGTAGTTCCTCCCGGCTAGCGGGAGTAACAGATACGCAGTATTTT.

This clonotype has a handful of counts. The DNA of the CDR3 is TGTGCCAGCAGACAACTACTAACCGGGACTAGCGACTACAATGAGCAGTTCTTC. Translation: CASRQLLTGTSDYNEQFF. This rearrangement joins TRBV4-2 to TRBJ2-1; 10 nucleotides match TRBD2. CDR1 is LGHNA and CDR2 is YNFKEQ in the germline V gene. The CDR3 consists of 18 residues. V shed 6 bases, J shed 3 bases, and the junction held 14 bases outside the gene matches.

There are a few counts of this clonotype. The V and J genes are TRBV7-9 and TRBJ2-1; 10 bases align to TRBD1. This CDR3 has 12 amino acids. V lost 3 bases to trimming and J lost 14 bases; unmatched junction nucleotides: 4. Per germline, CDR1 SEHNR and CDR2 FQNEAQ (reference sequence). CDR3 residues: CASSFDRGREFF. The CDR3 DNA reads TGTGCCAGCAGCTTTGACAGGGGGCGAGAGTTCTTC.

This sequence joins TRBV27 and TRBJ2-7, with D perhaps matching TRBD1 (6 bases). Germline V CDR1 and CDR2: MNHEY, SMNVEV (reference sequence). Trimming pared 2 bases from V and 2 bases from J, leaving 13 bases between. CDR3 length: 15 residues. The CDR3 DNA is TGTGCCAGCAGTTTAAGGTCAGGGGCCCCCTACGAGCAGTACTTC. Translated: CASSLRSGAPYEQYF.

The rearrangement joins TRBV24-1 to TRBJ2-3; 11 positions match TRBD2. This CDR3 is built from 16 residues. CDR1 KGHDR and CDR2 SFDVKD come from the germline V gene. V gave up 3 bases and J gave up 2 bases; unmatched junction bases: 3. The DNA of the CDR3 is TGTGCCACCAGTGATCCGACTAGCGGGGACACAGATACGCAGTATTTT. Residues: CATSDPTSGDTDTQYF.

There are a few counts of this clonotype. The CDR3 nucleotides read TGTGCCAGCACCGCGGGACTTTGGAACACCGGGGAGCTGTTTTTT. Its translation is CASTAGLWNTGELFF. This sequence joins TRBV12-3 or TRBV12-4 and TRBJ2-2; a weak D match, TRBD2 (6 bases). V shed 7 bases and J shed 1 base, with 13 bases lying between them. The CDR3 is 15 amino acids.

Only a few counts were recorded for this clonotype. The chain joins TRBV6-1 to TRBJ2-3; weak D call: TRBD2 (6 bases). Germline loops: CDR1 MNHNS, CDR2 SASEGT. Between the trimmed V and J ends, which lost 5 bases and 0 bases, there was a span of 15 bases. The CDR3 sequence is 16 residues long. In nucleotides, the CDR3 is TGTGCCAGCAGTCGGGGGACCCTTGCCAGCACAGATACGCAGTATTTT. Protein: CASSRGTLASTDTQYF.

CDR3 sequence reads: CASSLRGQGPALTDTQYF. The CDR3 nucleotides read TGTGCCAGCAGTTTGAGGGGACAGGGGCCGGCCCTCACAGATACGCAGTATTTT. The gene calls are TRBV12-3 or TRBV12-4 and TRBJ2-3, with TRBD1 identical over 10 bases. The CDR3 is 18 amino acids. V dropped 3 bases and J dropped 2; count of bases not matched to a gene: 11.